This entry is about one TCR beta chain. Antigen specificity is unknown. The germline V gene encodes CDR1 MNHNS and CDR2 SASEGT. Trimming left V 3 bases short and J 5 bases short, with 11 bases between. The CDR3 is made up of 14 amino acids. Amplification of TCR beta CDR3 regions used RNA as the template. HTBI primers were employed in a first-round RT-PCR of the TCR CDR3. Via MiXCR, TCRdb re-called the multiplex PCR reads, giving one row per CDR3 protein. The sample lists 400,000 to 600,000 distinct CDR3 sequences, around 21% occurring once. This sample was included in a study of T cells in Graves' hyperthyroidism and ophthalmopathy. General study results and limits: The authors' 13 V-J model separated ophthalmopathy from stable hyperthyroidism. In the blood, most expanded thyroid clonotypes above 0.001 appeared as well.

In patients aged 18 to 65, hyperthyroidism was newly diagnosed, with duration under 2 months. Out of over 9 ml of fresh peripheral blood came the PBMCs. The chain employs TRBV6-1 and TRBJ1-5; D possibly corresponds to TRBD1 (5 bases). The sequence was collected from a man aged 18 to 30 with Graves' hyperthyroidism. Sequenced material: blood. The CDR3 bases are TGTGCCAGCAGTGACAACCTAGGGGATCAGCCCCAGCATTTT. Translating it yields CASSDNLGDQPQHF.